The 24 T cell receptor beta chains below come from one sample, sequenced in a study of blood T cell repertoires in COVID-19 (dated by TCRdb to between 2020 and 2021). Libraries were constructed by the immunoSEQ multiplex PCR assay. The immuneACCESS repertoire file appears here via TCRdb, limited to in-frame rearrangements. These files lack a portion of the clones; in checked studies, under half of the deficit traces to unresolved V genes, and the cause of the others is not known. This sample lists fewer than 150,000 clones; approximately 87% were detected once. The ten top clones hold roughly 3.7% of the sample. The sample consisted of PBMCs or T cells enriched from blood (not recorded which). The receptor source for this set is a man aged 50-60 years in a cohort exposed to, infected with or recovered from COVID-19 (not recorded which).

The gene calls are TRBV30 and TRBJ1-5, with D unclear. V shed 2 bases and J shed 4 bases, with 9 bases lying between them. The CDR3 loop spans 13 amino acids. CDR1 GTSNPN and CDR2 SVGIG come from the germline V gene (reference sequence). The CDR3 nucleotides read TGTGCCTGGAGTTCGGAGTTTAATCAGCCCCAGCATTTT. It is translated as CAWSSEFNQPQHF.

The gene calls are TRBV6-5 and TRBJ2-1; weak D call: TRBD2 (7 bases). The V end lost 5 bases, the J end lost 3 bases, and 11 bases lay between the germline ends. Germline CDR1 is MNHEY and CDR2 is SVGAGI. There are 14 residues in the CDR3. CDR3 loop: CASSRGGGYNEQFF. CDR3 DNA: TGTGCCAGCAGTCGGGGAGGGGGCTACAATGAGCAGTTCTTC.

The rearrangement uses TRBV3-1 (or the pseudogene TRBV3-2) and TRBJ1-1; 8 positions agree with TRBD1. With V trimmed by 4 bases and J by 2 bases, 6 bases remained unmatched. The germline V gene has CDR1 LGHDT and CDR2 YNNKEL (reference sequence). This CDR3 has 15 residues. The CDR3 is CASSPGQARNTEAFF. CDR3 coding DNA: TGTGCCAGCAGCCCGGGACAGGCGAGAAACACTGAAGCTTTCTTT.

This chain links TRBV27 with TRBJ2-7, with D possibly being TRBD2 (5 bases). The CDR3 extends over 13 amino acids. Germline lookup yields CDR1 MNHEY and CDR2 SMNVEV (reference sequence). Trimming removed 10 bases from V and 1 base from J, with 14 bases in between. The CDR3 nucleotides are TGTGCCACTAGCCTCGGGTTTTCCTACGAGCAGTACTTC. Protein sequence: CATSLGFSYEQYF.

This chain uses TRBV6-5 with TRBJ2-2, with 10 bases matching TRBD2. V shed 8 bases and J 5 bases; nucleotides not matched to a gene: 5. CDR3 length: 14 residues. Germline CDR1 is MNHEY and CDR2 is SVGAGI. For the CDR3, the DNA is TGTGCCAGCGGCACTAGCGGGGTGACCGGGGAGCTGTTTTTT. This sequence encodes CASGTSGVTGELFF.

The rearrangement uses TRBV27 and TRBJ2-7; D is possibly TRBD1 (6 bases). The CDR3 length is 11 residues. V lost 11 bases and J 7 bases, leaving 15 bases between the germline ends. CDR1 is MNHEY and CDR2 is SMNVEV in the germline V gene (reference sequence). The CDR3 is CAVITGSEQYF. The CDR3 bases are TGTGCCGTAATAACAGGGAGTGAGCAGTACTTC.

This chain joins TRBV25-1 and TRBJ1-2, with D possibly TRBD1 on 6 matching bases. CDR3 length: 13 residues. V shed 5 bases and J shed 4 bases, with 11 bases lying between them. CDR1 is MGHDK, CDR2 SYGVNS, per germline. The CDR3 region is CASSPPGAYGYTF. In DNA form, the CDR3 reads TGTGCCAGCAGTCCGCCAGGGGCCTATGGCTACACCTTC.

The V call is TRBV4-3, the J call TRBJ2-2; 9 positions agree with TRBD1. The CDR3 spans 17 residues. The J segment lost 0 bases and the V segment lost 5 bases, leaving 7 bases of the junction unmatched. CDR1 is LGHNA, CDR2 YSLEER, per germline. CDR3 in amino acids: CASSVDTGGANTGELFF. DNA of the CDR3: TGCGCCAGCAGCGTAGATACAGGGGGCGCGAACACCGGGGAGCTGTTTTTT.

The CDR3 region is CASAPPGHRNTGELFF. The CDR3 DNA reads TGTGCCAGCGCCCCTCCGGGACACCGGAACACCGGGGAGCTGTTTTTT. The V and J genes are TRBV9 and TRBJ2-2; D perhaps matches TRBD1 (6 bases). V lost 7 bases, J lost 1 base, and 17 bases lay in between. Germline V gene sequence: CDR1 SGDLS, CDR2 YYNGEE. The CDR3 spans 16 residues.

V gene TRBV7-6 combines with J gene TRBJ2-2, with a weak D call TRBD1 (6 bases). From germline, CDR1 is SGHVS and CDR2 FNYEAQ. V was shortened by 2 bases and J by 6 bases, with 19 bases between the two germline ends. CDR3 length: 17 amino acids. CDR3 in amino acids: CASSLWGEPGAPGELFF. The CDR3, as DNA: TGTGCCAGCAGCTTATGGGGAGAGCCAGGGGCTCCCGGGGAGCTGTTTTTT. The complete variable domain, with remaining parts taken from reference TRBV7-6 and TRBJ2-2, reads GAGVSQSPRYKVTKRGQDVALRCDPISGHVSLYWYRQALGQGPEFLTYFNYEAQQDKSGLPNDRFSAERPEGSISTLTIQRTEQRDSAMYRCASSLWGEPGAPGELFFGEGSRLTVL.

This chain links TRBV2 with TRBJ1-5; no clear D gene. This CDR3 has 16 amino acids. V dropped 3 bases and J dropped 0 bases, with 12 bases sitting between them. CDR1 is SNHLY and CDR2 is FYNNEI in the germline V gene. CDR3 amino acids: CASSESGGYSNQPQHF. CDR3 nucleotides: TGTGCCAGCAGTGAGTCTGGAGGGTATAGCAATCAGCCCCAGCATTTT.

CDR3 residues: CASSQDRGQGASTNQPQHF. The CDR3, as DNA: TGCGCCAGCAGCCAAGACAGGGGACAGGGGGCGAGTACCAATCAGCCCCAGCATTTT. V and J are TRBV4-1 and TRBJ1-5; TRBD1 matches at 12 bases. V lost 0 bases to trimming and J lost 3 bases; unmatched junction nucleotides: 9. The germline CDR1 and CDR2 sequences are MGHRA and YSYEKL. The CDR3 has 19 residues.

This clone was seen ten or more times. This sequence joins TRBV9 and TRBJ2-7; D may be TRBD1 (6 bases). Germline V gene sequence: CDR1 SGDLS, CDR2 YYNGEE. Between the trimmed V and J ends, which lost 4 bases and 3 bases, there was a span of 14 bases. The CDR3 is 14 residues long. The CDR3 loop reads CASSPEDSNYEQYF. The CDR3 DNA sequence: TGTGCCAGCAGCCCCGAGGACAGCAACTACGAGCAGTACTTC.

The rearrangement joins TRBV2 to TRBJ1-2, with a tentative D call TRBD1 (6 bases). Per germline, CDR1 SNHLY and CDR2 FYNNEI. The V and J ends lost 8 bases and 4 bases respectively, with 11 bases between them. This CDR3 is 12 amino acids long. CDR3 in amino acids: CASQGNGYGYTF. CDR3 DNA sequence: TGTGCCAGCCAGGGGAATGGCTATGGCTACACCTTC.

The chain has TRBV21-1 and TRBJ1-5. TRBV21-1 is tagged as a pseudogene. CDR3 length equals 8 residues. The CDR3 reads CGGQPQHF. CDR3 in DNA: TGCGGGGGTCAGCCCCAGCATTTT.

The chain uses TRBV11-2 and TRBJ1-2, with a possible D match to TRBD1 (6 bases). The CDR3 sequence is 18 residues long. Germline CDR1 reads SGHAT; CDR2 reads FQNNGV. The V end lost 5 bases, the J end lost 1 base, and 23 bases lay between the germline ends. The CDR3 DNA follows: TGTGCCAGCAGCGGGGGACATCACAGGGCAAGTCTTAACTATGGCTACACCTTC. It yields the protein CASSGGHHRASLNYGYTF.

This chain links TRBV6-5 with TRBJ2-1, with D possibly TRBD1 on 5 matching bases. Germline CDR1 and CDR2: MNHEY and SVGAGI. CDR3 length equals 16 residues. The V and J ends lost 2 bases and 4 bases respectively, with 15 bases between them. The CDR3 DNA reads TGTGCCAGCAGTTACGAGGTTGGGGCCGGGTACAATGAGCAGTTCTTC. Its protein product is CASSYEVGAGYNEQFF.

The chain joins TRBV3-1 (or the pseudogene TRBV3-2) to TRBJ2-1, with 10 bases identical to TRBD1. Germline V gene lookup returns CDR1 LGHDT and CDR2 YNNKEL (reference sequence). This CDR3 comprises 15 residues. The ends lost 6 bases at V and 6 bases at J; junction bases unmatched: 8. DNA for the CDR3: TGTGCCAGCAGTCTCACCGGGACAGGGGTCAATGAGCAGTTCTTC. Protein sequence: CASSLTGTGVNEQFF.

The CDR3 bases are TGTGCCACCAGGGGTAGCCCGGCCTACGAGCAGTACTTC. Translation: CATRGSPAYEQYF. The V call is TRBV15, the J call TRBJ2-7; D gene unclear. V dropped 6 bases and J dropped 2 bases, with 11 bases sitting between them. The CDR3 has 13 residues. In germline, CDR1 is LNHNV, CDR2 YYDKDF (reference sequence).

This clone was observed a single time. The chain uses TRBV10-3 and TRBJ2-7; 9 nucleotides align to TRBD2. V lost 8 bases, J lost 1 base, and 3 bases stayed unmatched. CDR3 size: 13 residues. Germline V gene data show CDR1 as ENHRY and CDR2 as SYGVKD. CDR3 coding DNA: TGTGCCATCTCGACTAGCGGATCCTACGAGCAGTACTTC. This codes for CAISTSGSYEQYF.

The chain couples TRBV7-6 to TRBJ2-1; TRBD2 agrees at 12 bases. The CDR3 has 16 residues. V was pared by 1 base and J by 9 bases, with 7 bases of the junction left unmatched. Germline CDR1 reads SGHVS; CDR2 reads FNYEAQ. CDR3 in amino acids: CASSLGLAGAASEQFF. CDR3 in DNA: TGTGCCAGCAGCTTAGGACTAGCGGGAGCCGCCAGTGAGCAGTTCTTC.

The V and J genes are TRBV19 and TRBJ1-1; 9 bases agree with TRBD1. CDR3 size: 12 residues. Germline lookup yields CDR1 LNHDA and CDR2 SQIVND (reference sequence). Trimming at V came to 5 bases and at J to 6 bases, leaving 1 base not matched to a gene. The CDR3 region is CASSWTGAEAFF. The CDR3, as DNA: TGTGCCAGTAGTTGGACAGGGGCTGAAGCTTTCTTT.

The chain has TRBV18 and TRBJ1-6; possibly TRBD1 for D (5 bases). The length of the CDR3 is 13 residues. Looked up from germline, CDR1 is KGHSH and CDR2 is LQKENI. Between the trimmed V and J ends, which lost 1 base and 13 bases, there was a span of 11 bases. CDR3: CASSPRTPEPLHF. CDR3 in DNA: TGTGCCAGCTCACCACGGACACCCGAGCCCCTCCACTTT. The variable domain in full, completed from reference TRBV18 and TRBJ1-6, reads NAGVMQNPRHLVRRRGQEARLRCSPMKGHSHVYWYRQLPEEGLKFMVYLQKENIIDESGMPKERFSAEFPKEGPSILRIQQVVRGDSAAYFCASSPRTPEPLHFGNGTRLTVT.

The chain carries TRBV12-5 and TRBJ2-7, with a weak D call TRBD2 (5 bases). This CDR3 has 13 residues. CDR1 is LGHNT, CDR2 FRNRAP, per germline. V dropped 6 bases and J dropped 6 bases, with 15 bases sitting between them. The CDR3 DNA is TGTGCTAGTGGACGGGGTAAGATCCTCGAGCAGTACTTC. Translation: CASGRGKILEQYF. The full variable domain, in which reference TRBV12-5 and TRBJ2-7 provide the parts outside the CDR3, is DARVTQTPRHKVTEMGQEVTMRCQPILGHNTVFWYRQTMMQGLELLAYFRNRAPLDDSGMPKDRFSAEMPDATLATLKIQPSEPRDSAVYFCASGRGKILEQYFGPGTRLTVT.